The rows below give T cell receptor beta chains drawn from one sample of a study of vaccination effects on CD4 cells after COVID-19. Sequencing used immunoSEQ multiplex PCR; TCRdb keeps in-frame clones, though not all of them. In the table there are under 20,000 clones, around 80% of which are singletons. Their cognate antigens are unknown. The sample in question was CD4+ T cells from PBMCs cultured with SARS-CoV-2 spike peptides, obtained after COVID-19 vaccination. The receptors originated from a human donor who had a prior SARS-CoV-2 infection. CDR3s include the opening cysteine and the closing phenylalanine or tryptophan. D genes are given only for firm matches. Expanded clones get a size class; other rows say once, few or many, or leave the size out.

d_gene	v_gene	abundance	j_gene	CDR3nt	CDR3aa
-	TRBV11-2	-	TRBJ2-7	TGTGCCAGCAGCTCCTTAGTCAGAGGCTCCTACGAGCAGTACTTC	CASSSLVRGSYEQYF
TRBD2	TRBV5-6	-	TRBJ2-3	TGTGCCAGCAGCCGAGCCACGGGGGGTGGAGATACGCAGTATTTT	CASSRATGGGDTQYF
TRBD2	TRBV30	-	TRBJ2-3	TGTGCCTGGAGTGTGGGAGCGGGGGGGATCACAGATACGCAGTATTTT	CAWSVGAGGITDTQYF
-	TRBV5-1	-	TRBJ1-4	TGCGCCAGCAGCTTGGCCGGGACCCCCGATGAAAAACTGTTTTTT	CASSLAGTPDEKLFF
-	TRBV5-1	-	TRBJ2-5	TGCGCCAGCAGCTTGCTGACAGGCCAAGAGACCCAGTACTTC	CASSLLTGQETQYF
TRBD2	TRBV7-2	once	TRBJ2-1	TGTGCCAGCATGCGGGGGACTAGCGGGAGGGCTGGGTATGAGCAGTTCTTC	CASMRGTSGRAGYEQFF
TRBD2	TRBV19	few	TRBJ2-1	TGTGCCAGTAGTACCGTTAGCGGGTCCCTATGGGACAATGAGCAGTTCTTC	CASSTVSGSLWDNEQFF
-	TRBV30	once	TRBJ1-1	TGTGCCTGGAGTGTAGTGTACAGGCAAGCTTTCTTT	CAWSVVYRQAFF
TRBD2	TRBV5-5	-	TRBJ2-1	TGTGCCAGCAGCTTGGAGGTGGGGGGGTACAATGAGCAGTTCTTC	CASSLEVGGYNEQFF
TRBD2	TRBV3-1/TRBV3-2	-	TRBJ2-5	TGTGCCAGCAGCCTCGGACTAGCGGGGGCGTACTTC	CASSLGLAGAYF
TRBD2	TRBV5-1	-	TRBJ2-6	TGCGCCAGCAGCTTGACTAGCGGGAGCTCTGGGGCCAACGTCCTGACTTTC	CASSLTSGSSGANVLTF
TRBD1	TRBV5-1	-	TRBJ1-1	TGCGCCAGCAGCTTGGGGGACAGGGTTGAGGCTTTCTTT	CASSLGDRVEAFF
-	TRBV5-1	-	TRBJ1-1	TGCGCCAGCTCAAACCCGAACACTGAAGCTTTCTTT	CASSNPNTEAFF
-	TRBV9	few	TRBJ2-7	TGTGCCAGCAGCCCCGGTGCCTCCTACGAGCAGTACTTC	CASSPGASYEQYF
-	TRBV5-8	few	TRBJ2-7	TGTGCCAGCAGCCCTTACTCCGGGGAGCAGTACTTC	CASSPYSGEQYF
TRBD1	TRBV3-1/TRBV3-2	-	TRBJ2-7	TGTGCCAGTGGACCGACAGGGACCTACGAGCAGTACTTC	CASGPTGTYEQYF
-	TRBV27	-	TRBJ1-2	TGTGCCAGCAGTTTATCCAGGGTAAATGGCTACACCTTC	CASSLSRVNGYTF
TRBD2	TRBV5-1	-	TRBJ2-1	TGCGCCAGCAACCCCCCCAGACTAGCGGACAATGAGCAGTTCTTC	CASNPPRLADNEQFF
-	TRBV18	-	TRBJ2-3	TGTGCCAGCTCACCGGGCCGGGGCATCACAGATACGCAGTATTTT	CASSPGRGITDTQYF
-	TRBV12-3/TRBV12-4	-	TRBJ2-1	TGTGCCAGCAGAGGACTGGGGCGTTATGAGCAGTTCTTC	CASRGLGRYEQFF
TRBD1	TRBV2	few	TRBJ2-7	TGTGCCAGCAGTAGGGGACAGGGAAGCTCCTACGAGCAGTACTTC	CASSRGQGSSYEQYF
-	TRBV20-1	few	TRBJ1-1	TGCAGTGTACGCTCACGAGGTGAAGCTTTCTTT	CSVRSRGEAFF
-	TRBV7-2	-	TRBJ2-3	TGTGCCAGCAGCCTTCGCCCCCAACAGGCGGGAGATACGCAGTATTTT	CASSLRPQQAGDTQYF